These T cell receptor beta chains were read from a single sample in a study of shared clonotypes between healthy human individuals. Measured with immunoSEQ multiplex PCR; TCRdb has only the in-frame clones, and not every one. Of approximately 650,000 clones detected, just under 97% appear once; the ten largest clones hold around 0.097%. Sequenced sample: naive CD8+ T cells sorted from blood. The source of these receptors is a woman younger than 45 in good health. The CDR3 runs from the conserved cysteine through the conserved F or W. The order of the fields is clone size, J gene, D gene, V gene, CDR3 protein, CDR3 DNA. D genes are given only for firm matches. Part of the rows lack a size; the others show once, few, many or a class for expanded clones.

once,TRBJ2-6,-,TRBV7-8,CASSGAYYPQSRANVLTF,TGTGCCAGCAGCGGGGCATATTACCCACAAAGTCGGGCCAACGTCCTGACTTTC
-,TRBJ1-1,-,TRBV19,CASTPAGMNTEAFF,TGTGCCAGTACCCCCGCGGGGATGAACACTGAAGCTTTCTTT
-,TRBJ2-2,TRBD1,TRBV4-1,CASSQGDRGTIGELFF,TGCGCCAGCAGCCAAGGGGACAGGGGAACGATCGGGGAGCTGTTTTTT
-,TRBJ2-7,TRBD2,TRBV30,CAWSLGGGTYEQYF,TGTGCCTGGAGCCTGGGGGGAGGGACCTACGAGCAGTACTTC
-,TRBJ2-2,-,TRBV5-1,CASSLGGTGELFF,TGCGCCAGCAGCCTAGGAGGAACCGGGGAGCTGTTTTTT
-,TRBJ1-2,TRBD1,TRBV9,CASSAEDRDRGYTF,TGTGCCAGCAGCGCTGAGGACAGGGACCGTGGCTACACCTTC
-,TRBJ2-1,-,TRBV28,CASSFDTDSYNEQFF,TGTGCCAGCAGTTTTGATACAGACTCCTACAATGAGCAGTTCTTC
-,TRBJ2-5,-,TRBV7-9,CASSPWDRETQYF,TGTGCCAGCAGCCCCTGGGATAGGGAGACCCAGTACTTC
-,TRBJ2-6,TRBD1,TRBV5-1,CASSVPGQGASGANVLTF,TGCGCCAGCAGCGTACCGGGACAGGGGGCATCTGGGGCCAACGTCCTGACTTTC
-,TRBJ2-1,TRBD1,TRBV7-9,CASSFSDRGVNEQFF,TGTGCCAGCAGCTTCTCGGACAGGGGGGTGAATGAGCAGTTCTTC
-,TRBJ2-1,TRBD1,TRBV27,CASSLPGQGSDEQFF,TGTGCCAGCAGTTTACCGGGACAGGGGTCGGATGAGCAGTTCTTC
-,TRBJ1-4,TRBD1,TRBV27,CASSLSAGTEDEKLFF,TGTGCCAGCAGTTTATCCGCCGGGACAGAGGATGAAAAACTGTTTTTT
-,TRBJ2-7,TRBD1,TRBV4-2,CASSHARTGMDEQYF,TGTGCCAGCAGCCACGCCCGGACAGGGATGGACGAGCAGTACTTC
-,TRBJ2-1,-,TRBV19,CASSMSPTEYNGQFF,TGTGCCAGTAGTATGTCTCCAACTGAGTACAATGGGCAGTTCTTC
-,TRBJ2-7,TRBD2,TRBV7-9,CASSPSGSYEQYF,TGTGCCAGCAGTCCTAGCGGGAGTTACGAGCAGTACTTC
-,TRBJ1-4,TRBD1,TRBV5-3,CARSLGQGLGIPEKLFF,TGTGCCAGAAGCTTAGGACAGGGCCTCGGAATCCCGGAAAAACTGTTTTTT
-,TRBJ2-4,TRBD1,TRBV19,CASMGQGPVAKNIQYF,TGTGCCAGTATGGGACAGGGACCTGTAGCCAAAAACATTCAGTACTTC
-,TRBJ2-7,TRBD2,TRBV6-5,CASSQKLAAVYEQYF,TGTGCCAGCAGCCAAAAACTAGCGGCGGTATACGAGCAGTACTTC
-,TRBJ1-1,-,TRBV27,CASSSGGGTEAFF,TGTGCCAGCAGCAGTGGTGGTGGAACTGAAGCTTTCTTT
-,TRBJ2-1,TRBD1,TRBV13,CASSPNPMDRVRNEQFF,TGTGCCAGCAGCCCTAACCCAATGGACAGGGTGCGAAATGAGCAGTTCTTC
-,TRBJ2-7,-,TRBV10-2,CASGGARSDEQYF,TGCGCCAGTGGGGGGGCTCGTAGCGACGAGCAGTACTTC
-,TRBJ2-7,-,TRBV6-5,CASSYLSNSYEQYF,TGTGCCAGCAGTTACCTGAGTAACTCCTACGAGCAGTACTTC
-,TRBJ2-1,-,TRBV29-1,CSVEDPSVPTWEQFF,TGCAGCGTTGAAGATCCCTCGGTCCCTACATGGGAGCAGTTCTTC
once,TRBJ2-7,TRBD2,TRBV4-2,CASSQDSTSGIFTYEQYF,TGTGCCAGCAGCCAAGATTCGACTAGCGGGATCTTTACGTACGAGCAGTACTTC
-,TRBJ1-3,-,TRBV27,CASSPDGLVTGNTIYF,TGTGCCAGCAGTCCGGACGGCCTTGTGACTGGAAACACCATATATTTT
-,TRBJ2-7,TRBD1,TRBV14,CASSPGTGGWYEQYF,TGTGCCAGCAGCCCGGGGACAGGGGGCTGGTACGAGCAGTACTTC
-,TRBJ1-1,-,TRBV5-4,CASSLGPTEAFF,TGTGCCAGCAGCTTGGGGCCCACTGAAGCTTTCTTT
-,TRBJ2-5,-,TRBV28,CASSLHETQYF,TGTGCCAGCAGTCTGCACGAGACCCAGTACTTC
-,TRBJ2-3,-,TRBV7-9,CASSLGTDTQYF,TGTGCCAGCAGCTTGGGCACAGATACGCAGTATTTT
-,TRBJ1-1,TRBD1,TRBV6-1,CASIEGTDTEAFF,TGTGCCAGCATAGAAGGGACAGACACTGAAGCTTTCTTT
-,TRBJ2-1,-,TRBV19,CASSIPNVYNEQFF,TGTGCCAGTAGTATCCCCAACGTCTACAATGAGCAGTTCTTC
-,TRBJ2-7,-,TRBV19,CASSYRNEQYF,TGTGCCAGTAGCTACAGAAACGAGCAGTACTTC
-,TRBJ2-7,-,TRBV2,CASSDPEGTDEQYF,TGTGCCAGCAGTGACCCAGAGGGGACTGACGAGCAGTACTTC
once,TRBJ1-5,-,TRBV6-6,CASSGDDEKPQHF,TGTGCCAGCAGTGGAGACGACGAGAAGCCCCAGCATTTT